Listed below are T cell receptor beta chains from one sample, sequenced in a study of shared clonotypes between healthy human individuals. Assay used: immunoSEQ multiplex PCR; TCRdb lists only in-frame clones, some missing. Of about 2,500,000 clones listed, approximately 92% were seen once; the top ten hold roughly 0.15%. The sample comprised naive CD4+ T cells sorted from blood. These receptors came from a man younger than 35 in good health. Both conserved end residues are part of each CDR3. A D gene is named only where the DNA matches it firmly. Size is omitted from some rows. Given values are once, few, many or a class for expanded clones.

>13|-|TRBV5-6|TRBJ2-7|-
CASSLPGTYEQYF
TGTGCCAGCAGCTTGCCAGGGACCTACGAGCAGTACTTC
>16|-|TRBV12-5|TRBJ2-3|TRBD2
CASGPPPGGRTDTQYF
TGTGCTAGTGGCCCCCCCCCGGGGGGGCGAACAGATACGCAGTATTTT
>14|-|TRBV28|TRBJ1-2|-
CASSFEQGNYGYTF
TGTGCCAGCAGTTTTGAGCAGGGGAACTATGGCTACACCTTC
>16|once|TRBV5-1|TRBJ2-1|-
CASSPGGGFPYNEQFF
TGCGCCAGCAGTCCAGGAGGAGGGTTTCCCTACAATGAGCAGTTCTTC
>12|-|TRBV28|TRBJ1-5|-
CASSLYGQPQHF
TGTGCCAGCAGTTTATATGGCCAGCCCCAGCATTTT
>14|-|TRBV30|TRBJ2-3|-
CAWSVKGGSGTQYF
TGTGCCTGGAGTGTAAAGGGGGGCAGTGGTACGCAGTATTTT
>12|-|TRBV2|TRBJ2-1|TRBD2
CASRATGLAPIF
TGTGCCAGCAGAGCCACGGGACTAGCTCCCATCTTC
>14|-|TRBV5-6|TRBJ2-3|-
CASSLVPLTDTQYF
TGTGCCAGCAGCTTGGTTCCTCTCACAGATACGCAGTATTTT
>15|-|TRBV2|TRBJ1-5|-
CASSEGPLSNQPQHF
TGTGCCAGCAGTGAGGGACCTCTTAGCAATCAGCCCCAGCATTTT
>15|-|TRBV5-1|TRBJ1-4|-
CASSLRGATNEKLFF
TGCGCCAGCAGCTTGCGGGGTGCAACTAATGAAAAACTGTTTTTT